The rows below give T cell receptor beta chains drawn from one sample of a study of blood T cell repertoires in COVID-19. Assay used: immunoSEQ multiplex PCR; TCRdb lists only in-frame clones, some missing. The sample holds roughly 100,000 clones, roughly nine tenths seen once. Sequenced sample: peripheral blood. All receptors derive from a woman aged 70-85 years with acute or convalescent COVID-19. The CDR3 runs from the conserved cysteine through the conserved F or W. The D gene is left open where the match is weak. The listing skips clone size in some rows; elsewhere it reads once, few, many or a size class.

>TRBV9|TRBD1|.|TRBJ1-4
TGTGCCAGCAGCTCCCGGGACAGGGGGAAAACTAATGAAAAACTGTTTTTT
CASSSRDRGKTNEKLFF
>TRBV4-1|TRBD1|.|TRBJ1-4
TGCGCCAGCAGCCGGACAGGGGGTAATGAAAAACTGTTTTTT
CASSRTGGNEKLFF
>TRBV25-1|.|.|TRBJ1-1
TGTGCCAGCAGTGAAAATCGACAGGTAGCAGCTTTCTTT
CASSENRQVAAFF
>TRBV3-1/TRBV3-2|.|.|TRBJ2-2
TGTGCCAGCAGCCAAAGAGCTGGTATCGGGGGTGGTTTGGACACCGGGGAGCTGTTTTTT
CASSQRAGIGGGLDTGELFF
>TRBV4-1|TRBD1|.|TRBJ1-5
TGCGCCAGCAGTCCCTGGGACAGGGTGGGTCAGCCCCAGCATTTT
CASSPWDRVGQPQHF
>TRBV2|.|once|TRBJ1-2
TGTGCCAGCAGTGAATGGCAGGGGCCCTATGGCTACACCTTC
CASSEWQGPYGYTF
>TRBV28|.|.|TRBJ1-2
TGTGCCAGCAGTCCGCGGACAGTCCCTATCTATGGCTACACCTTC
CASSPRTVPIYGYTF
>TRBV7-9|.|.|TRBJ1-4
TGTGCCAGCAGCCTAGGACAGACAACTAATGAAAAACTGTTTTTT
CASSLGQTTNEKLFF
>TRBV28|TRBD1|.|TRBJ1-4
TGTGCCAGCAGCCGAGACAGGGCCATGGAAAAACTGTTTTTT
CASSRDRAMEKLFF
>TRBV5-1|.|.|TRBJ1-1
TGCGCCAGCAGAAAAGAGCTGAACACTGAAGCTTTCTTT
CASRKELNTEAFF
>TRBV6-5|TRBD1|.|TRBJ1-4
TGTGCCAGCAGTTTCGGGACAGCTAATGAAAAACTGTTTTTT
CASSFGTANEKLFF
>TRBV3-1/TRBV3-2|TRBD1|.|TRBJ2-2
TGTGCCAGCAGCCCCAGGGGGAAGAACACCGGGGAGCTGTTTTTT
CASSPRGKNTGELFF
>TRBV3-1/TRBV3-2|TRBD2|.|TRBJ2-3
TGTGCCAGCAGCCTACTAGCGGGGGGCACAGATACGCAGTATTTT
CASSLLAGGTDTQYF
>TRBV4-1|.|.|TRBJ2-2
TGCGCCAGCAGCCAGTCCGACGGCGGAAGGAACACCGGGGAGCTGTTTTTT
CASSQSDGGRNTGELFF
>TRBV7-6|TRBD1|.|TRBJ2-1
TGTGCCAGCAGCCAAACGACAGGGTCGTCTAATGAGCAGTTCTTC
CASSQTTGSSNEQFF
>TRBV19|.|.|TRBJ2-7
TGTGCCAGTAGTATGGGCGGGGCCTCCTACGAGCAGTACTTC
CASSMGGASYEQYF
>TRBV5-8|.|.|TRBJ2-7
TGTGCCAGCAGCAACCATGAGGACGAGCAGTACTTC
CASSNHEDEQYF
>TRBV6-5|TRBD1|.|TRBJ1-2
TGTGCCAGCGGGGGGACAGGGGAATATCAAGGCTACACCTTC
CASGGTGEYQGYTF
>TRBV12-3/TRBV12-4|.|.|TRBJ1-4
TGTGCCAGCAGGGTTCTCGGTGAAAAACTGTTTTTT
CASRVLGEKLFF
>TRBV5-1|TRBD2|once|TRBJ2-1
TGCGCCAGCAGCCTAACTAGCGGGAGGGCCAATGAGCAGTTCTTC
CASSLTSGRANEQFF
>TRBV6-6|TRBD1|.|TRBJ1-1
TGTGCCAGCAGTTACTCGACAGGGATGAAAACTGAAGCTTTCTTT
CASSYSTGMKTEAFF
>TRBV27|TRBD2|.|TRBJ2-7
TGTGCCAGCAGTTCCAGACTAGCGGGAGCTCTCTACGAGCAGTACTTC
CASSSRLAGALYEQYF
>TRBV5-1|.|.|TRBJ1-6
TGCGCCAGCAGCTTGGGGACAACCCTTTTGGATTCACCCCTCCACTTT
CASSLGTTLLDSPLHF
>TRBV5-1|.|.|TRBJ2-1
TGCGCCAGCAGCCCCGGACAGCGAGCTTACAATGAGCAGTTCTTC
CASSPGQRAYNEQFF
>TRBV15|.|.|TRBJ2-4
TGTGCCACCAGCAGAGAGAGGGCGGGACCGGGGGAGACAAAAAACATTCAGTACTTC
CATSRERAGPGETKNIQYF
>TRBV6-5|.|.|TRBJ1-3
TGTGCCAGCGTGGAGACAGGCTCTGGAAACACCATATATTTT
CASVETGSGNTIYF
>TRBV29-1|.|few|TRBJ1-1
TGCAGCGTGGGGCAGTACACTGAAGCTTTCTTT
CSVGQYTEAFF
>TRBV27|TRBD1|.|TRBJ2-2
TGTGCCAGCAGTTTCCACAGGGGCGGGCCCGGGGAGCTGTTTTTT
CASSFHRGGPGELFF
>TRBV29-1|.|.|TRBJ2-2
TGCAGCGTCACCGACTGGGCGAACACCGGGGAGCTGTTTTTT
CSVTDWANTGELFF
>TRBV28|TRBD2|.|TRBJ2-1
TGTGCCAGCAGCCGATCTAGCGGGGGGCCCGCAGGGGAGCAGTTCTTC
CASSRSSGGPAGEQFF
>TRBV5-1|.|.|TRBJ2-1
TGCGCCAGCAGCTTGGTCGCGGGGAACAATGAGCAGTTCTTC
CASSLVAGNNEQFF
>TRBV6-1|TRBD2|.|TRBJ2-1
TGTGCCAGCAGTGGCCCATCCAGCGGGGGGAACAATGAGCAGTTCTTC
CASSGPSSGGNNEQFF
>TRBV29-1|.|once|TRBJ2-2
TGCAGCGTTAGGCAGGGCGGCACCGGGGAGCTGTTTTTT
CSVRQGGTGELFF
>TRBV2|.|.|TRBJ1-2
TGTGCCAGCAGTGGATCGGCAGGGATCTATGGCTACACCTTC
CASSGSAGIYGYTF
>TRBV5-1|.|.|TRBJ1-1
TGCGCCAGCAGTTTCATTGGGGAGACCACTGAAGCTTTCTTT
CASSFIGETTEAFF
>TRBV3-1/TRBV3-2|.|.|TRBJ2-7
TGTGCCAGCAGCCAGAGGGGGGGAGGAGAGCAGTACTTC
CASSQRGGGEQYF
>TRBV27|.|.|TRBJ2-1
TGTGCCAGCAGTTTATTTCGAGGGCCCTCCAATGAGCAGTTCTTC
CASSLFRGPSNEQFF
>TRBV5-1|.|.|TRBJ2-3
TGCGCCAGCAGCTTAACCACTCTCGGTGACACAGATACGCAGTATTTT
CASSLTTLGDTDTQYF
>TRBV5-6|.|.|TRBJ1-1
TGTGCCAGCAGCTTGCAGGGGCAGATCGAAGCTTTCTTT
CASSLQGQIEAFF
>TRBV4-2|TRBD2|.|TRBJ2-3
TGTGCCAGCAGCCAAGGGTCTAGCGGGATCAATCGCACAGATACGCAGTATTTT
CASSQGSSGINRTDTQYF
>TRBV6-5|TRBD2|.|TRBJ2-2
TGTGCCAGCAGGGTAGCGGGGGCCGGGGAGCTGTTTTTT
CASRVAGAGELFF
>TRBV7-9|.|.|TRBJ2-7
TGTGCCAGCAGCTTATCCTTCCAGCAGTGGGGCAGGGACGAGCAGTACTTC
CASSLSFQQWGRDEQYF
>TRBV2|TRBD2|.|TRBJ2-1
TGTGCCAGCAGTCCTCTAGCGGGAGAAGTCAATGAGCAGTTCTTC
CASSPLAGEVNEQFF
>TRBV6-2/TRBV6-3|.|.|TRBJ1-2
TGTGCCAGCAGTCCCCAGGGGCCTGGCTACACCTTC
CASSPQGPGYTF
>TRBV11-2|.|.|TRBJ1-2
TGTGCCAGCAGCTTAGTCGGGACTAGTCGGTATGGCTACACCTTC
CASSLVGTSRYGYTF
>TRBV19|.|.|TRBJ2-6
TGTGCCAGTAGTATTTACTCGTTCTCTGGGGCCAACGTCCTGACTTTC
CASSIYSFSGANVLTF
>TRBV6-5|TRBD2|.|TRBJ2-3
TGTGCCAGCAGTATAGCGGGGGGAAGCACAGATACGCAGTATTTT
CASSIAGGSTDTQYF
>TRBV7-9|.|.|TRBJ1-5
TGTGCCAGCAGCTTGTCCAATAGCAATCAGCCCCAGCATTTT
CASSLSNSNQPQHF
>TRBV6-2/TRBV6-3|TRBD1|.|TRBJ1-2
TGTGCCAGCAGTTATAGCATGGGACAGGGGGACCCCTATGGCTACACCTTC
CASSYSMGQGDPYGYTF
>TRBV12-3/TRBV12-4|.|once|TRBJ2-1
TGTGCCAGCAGTCAGACGGGGGAGCAGTTCTTC
CASSQTGEQFF
>TRBV10-3|TRBD2|.|TRBJ2-1
TGTGCCATCAGTGAGTCCAGCGGGGGGGCCTCTGAGCAGTTCTTC
CAISESSGGASEQFF
>TRBV10-1|TRBD2|.|TRBJ2-2
TGCGCCAGCAGTGAGGGTCGGGAGGTTACCGGGGAGCTGTTTTTT
CASSEGREVTGELFF
>TRBV6-4|.|.|TRBJ2-5
TGTGCCAGCAGTGGTGAGGAGGGGGAGACCCAGTACTTC
CASSGEEGETQYF
>TRBV14|.|.|TRBJ1-4
TGTGCCAGCAGCCAAGATCAGTCCAGGGCGGGGGCTAATGAAAAACTGTTTTTT
CASSQDQSRAGANEKLFF
>TRBV19|.|.|TRBJ2-2
TGTGCCAGTAGTCTCTTAAGCCCAGGGGCCGGGGAGCTGTTTTTT
CASSLLSPGAGELFF